This T cell receptor (beta chain) was recorded in a study of metastatic and nonmetastatic thyroid tumors. TCRdb re-analyzed the PCR reads through MiXCR. The profile shows 30,000 or so clones, under 25% of them singletons. This CDR3 spans 17 amino acids. The V gene end was trimmed by 0 bases and the J gene end by 3 bases; junction bases not matched to a gene: 7. Germline CDR1 SGHTA, CDR2 FQGTGA. There were no patients who had received any treatment before thyroid surgery. The sequencing input was blood. This sequence was found in a female donor with papillary thyroid cancer or a benign thyroid nodule (not recorded which). Some clones in this sample may be carry-over from other donors' samples. The rearrangement uses TRBV7-3 and TRBJ2-1, with TRBD2 matching over 8 bases. The CDR3 reads CASSLTGGTSGYNEQFF. Here the CDR3 DNA reads TGTGCCAGCAGCTTAACGGGTGGAACTAGCGGCTACAATGAGCAGTTCTTC. Full variable domain (rest looked up from reference TRBV7-3 and TRBJ2-1): GAGVSQTPSNKVTEKGKYVELRCDPISGHTALYWYRQSLGQGPEFLIYFQGTGAADDSGLPNDRFFAVRPEGSVSTLKIQRTERGDSAVYLCASSLTGGTSGYNEQFFGPGTRLTVL.